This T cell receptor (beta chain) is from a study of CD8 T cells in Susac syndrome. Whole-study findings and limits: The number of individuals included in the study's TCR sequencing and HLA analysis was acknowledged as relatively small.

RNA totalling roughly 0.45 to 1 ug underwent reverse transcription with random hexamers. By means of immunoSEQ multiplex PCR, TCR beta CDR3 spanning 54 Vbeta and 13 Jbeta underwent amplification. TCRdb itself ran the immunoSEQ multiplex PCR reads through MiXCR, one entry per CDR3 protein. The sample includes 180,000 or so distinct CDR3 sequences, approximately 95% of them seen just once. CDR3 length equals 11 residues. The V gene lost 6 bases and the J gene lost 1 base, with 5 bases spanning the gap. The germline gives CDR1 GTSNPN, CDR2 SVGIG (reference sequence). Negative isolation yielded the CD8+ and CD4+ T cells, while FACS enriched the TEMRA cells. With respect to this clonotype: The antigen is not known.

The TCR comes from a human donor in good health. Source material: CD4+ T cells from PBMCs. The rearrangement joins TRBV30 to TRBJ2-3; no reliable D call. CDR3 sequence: CACQRTDTQYF. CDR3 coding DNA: TGTGCCTGCCAACGCACAGATACGCAGTATTTT. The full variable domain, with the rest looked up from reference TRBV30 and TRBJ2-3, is SQTIHQWPATLVQPVGSPLSLECTVEGTSNPNLYWYRQAAGRGLQLLFYSVGIGQISSEVPQNLSASRPQDRQFILSSKKLLLSDSGFYLCACQRTDTQYFGPGTRLTVL.